This TCR beta chain was documented in a study of beta chain features in type 1 diabetes. Comments on this clone: Its specificity is unknown.

Study-level results: Significant though moderate, a shortening of TCRB CDR3s appeared in all four CD4+ subsets of Type 1 diabetes patients.

The germline gives CDR1 MNHNY, CDR2 SVGAGI (reference sequence). The germline V and J ends were trimmed by 0 bases and 0 bases, with 10 bases remaining between them. The CDR3 covers 16 residues. TCRB transcripts that were expressed got sequenced, as all of the isolated RNA had been reverse transcribed. Only in-frame clones appear in the TCRdb table, and some are missing; sequencing was by immunoSEQ multiplex PCR. The sample shows around 100,000 clones, roughly 28% of them seen only once. Specimen: central memory CD4+ T cells from blood. The sequence was collected from a woman aged 18 to 35 with type 1 diabetes. V gene TRBV6-6 combines with J gene TRBJ2-3; D ambiguous. The CDR3 region has the DNA TGTGCCAGCAGTTACTCTCCAGGCTTTAGCACAGATACGCAGTATTTT. It is translated as CASSYSPGFSTDTQYF.